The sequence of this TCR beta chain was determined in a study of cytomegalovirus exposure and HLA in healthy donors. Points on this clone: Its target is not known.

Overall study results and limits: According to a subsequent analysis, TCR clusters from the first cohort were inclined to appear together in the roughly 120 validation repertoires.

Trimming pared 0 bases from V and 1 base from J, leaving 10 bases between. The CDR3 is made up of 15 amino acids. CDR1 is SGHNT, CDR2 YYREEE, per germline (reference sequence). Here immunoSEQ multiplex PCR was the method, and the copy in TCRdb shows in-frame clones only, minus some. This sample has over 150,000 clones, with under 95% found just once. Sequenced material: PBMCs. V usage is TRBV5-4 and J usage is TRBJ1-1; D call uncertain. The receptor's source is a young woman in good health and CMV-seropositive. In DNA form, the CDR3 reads TGTGCCAGCAGCTTGGTGGAGGGTGCGAACACTGAAGCTTTCTTT. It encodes CASSLVEGANTEAFF. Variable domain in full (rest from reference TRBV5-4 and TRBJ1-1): ETGVTQSPTHLIKTRGQQVTLRCSSQSGHNTVSWYQQALGQGPQFIFQYYREEENGRGNFPPRFSGLQFPNYSSELNVNALELDDSALYLCASSLVEGANTEAFFGQGTRLTVV.